These T cell receptor beta chains were read from a single sample in a study of blood T cell repertoires in COVID-19. The assay was immunoSEQ multiplex PCR, and TCRdb's table has in-frame clones only and misses some. The sample lists hundreds of thousands of clones, around 80% seen once, with under 2% in the top ten. Sequenced sample: peripheral blood. These receptors originate from a woman of 80 years or more with acute or convalescent COVID-19. Each CDR3 is given with its conserved first and last residue. The order of the fields is clone size, V gene, J gene, D gene, CDR3 protein, CDR3 DNA. D genes are given only for firm matches. Size is stated for part of the rows, as once, few or many counts, or as a class when the clone is expanded.

size: few; V: TRBV28; J: TRBJ2-5; D: .; CDR3: CASSSREETQYF; DNA: TGTGCCAGCAGTTCCCGGGAAGAGACCCAGTACTTC
size: once; V: TRBV18; J: TRBJ1-1; D: TRBD1; CDR3: CASSADRATAEAFF; DNA: TGTGCCAGCTCAGCGGACAGGGCAACCGCTGAAGCTTTCTTT
size: .; V: TRBV9; J: TRBJ2-7; D: TRBD1; CDR3: CASSVGKGQGTTYEQYF; DNA: TGTGCCAGCAGCGTAGGTAAGGGACAGGGGACAACCTACGAGCAGTACTTC
size: .; V: TRBV7-9; J: TRBJ2-3; D: .; CDR3: CASSLAAGDTQYF; DNA: TGTGCCAGCAGCTTAGCGGCGGGAGATACGCAGTATTTT
size: .; V: TRBV7-7; J: TRBJ2-5; D: .; CDR3: CASSPTPQGLQETQYF; DNA: TGTGCTAGCAGCCCGACGCCTCAGGGACTGCAAGAGACCCAGTACTTC
size: .; V: TRBV7-3; J: TRBJ2-5; D: .; CDR3: CASSWGGVRGEETQYF; DNA: TGTGCCAGCAGCTGGGGTGGTGTCAGGGGGGAAGAGACCCAGTACTTC
size: .; V: TRBV28; J: TRBJ2-2; D: TRBD2; CDR3: CASTPGTSGTTGELFF; DNA: TGTGCCAGCACCCCGGGGACTAGCGGGACTACCGGGGAGCTGTTTTTT
size: .; V: TRBV27; J: TRBJ2-7; D: .; CDR3: CASSFLAGAGEQYF; DNA: TGTGCCAGCAGTTTTTTAGCAGGGGCTGGCGAGCAGTACTTC
size: .; V: TRBV20-1; J: TRBJ2-3; D: .; CDR3: CSGGRTDTQYF; DNA: TGCAGTGGAGGGAGGACAGATACGCAGTATTTT
size: .; V: TRBV7-9; J: TRBJ2-1; D: .; CDR3: CASSPGGTEGNEQFF; DNA: TGTGCCAGCAGCCCAGGAGGGACAGAGGGGAATGAGCAGTTCTTC
size: few; V: TRBV4-2; J: TRBJ1-5; D: .; CDR3: CASSQDIEQPQHF; DNA: TGTGCCAGCAGCCAAGATATAGAACAGCCCCAGCATTTT
size: few; V: TRBV7-2; J: TRBJ2-5; D: TRBD2; CDR3: CASIESAGWETQYF; DNA: TGTGCCAGCATCGAATCAGCGGGGTGGGAGACCCAGTACTTC
size: .; V: TRBV5-8; J: TRBJ1-6; D: TRBD1; CDR3: CASSYYRGGNSPLHF; DNA: TGTGCCAGCAGCTATTACAGGGGCGGCAATTCACCCCTCCACTTT
size: .; V: TRBV6-5; J: TRBJ2-3; D: TRBD1; CDR3: CASTAGQGGTDTQYF; DNA: TGTGCCAGCACGGCCGGACAGGGGGGCACAGATACGCAGTATTTT
size: .; V: TRBV9; J: TRBJ1-2; D: .; CDR3: CASSVGGGTGRVGYTF; DNA: TGTGCCAGCAGCGTAGGGGGGGGCACAGGGAGAGTCGGCTACACCTTC
size: .; V: TRBV24-1; J: TRBJ2-3; D: .; CDR3: CATSDATGADTQYF; DNA: TGTGCCACCAGTGATGCGACTGGCGCAGATACGCAGTATTTT
size: .; V: TRBV7-9; J: TRBJ2-2; D: .; CDR3: CASSPYSGTYTLNTGELFF; DNA: TGTGCCAGCAGCCCCTACTCCGGGACATACACCTTGAACACCGGGGAGCTGTTTTTT
size: .; V: TRBV19; J: TRBJ2-3; D: TRBD2; CDR3: CASSFQAGGPTDTQYF; DNA: TGTGCCAGTAGTTTTCAAGCGGGAGGGCCAACAGATACGCAGTATTTT
size: .; V: TRBV2; J: TRBJ1-1; D: .; CDR3: CASIFFGWDTEAFF; DNA: TGTGCCAGCATCTTTTTCGGGTGGGACACTGAAGCTTTCTTT
size: .; V: TRBV7-7; J: TRBJ2-2; D: .; CDR3: CASSPRRATGELFF; DNA: TGTGCTAGCAGCCCCCGGCGGGCTACCGGGGAGCTGTTTTTT
size: .; V: TRBV3-1/TRBV3-2; J: TRBJ1-2; D: .; CDR3: CASSHTTGGLTGGYTF; DNA: TGTGCCAGCAGCCACACGACAGGAGGCCTAACCGGGGGCTACACCTTC
size: .; V: TRBV3-1/TRBV3-2; J: TRBJ1-2; D: .; CDR3: CASSQLGGTDYGYTF; DNA: TGTGCCAGCAGCCAATTGGGGGGGACGGACTATGGCTACACCTTC
size: .; V: TRBV27; J: TRBJ2-5; D: TRBD2; CDR3: CASSLYLAGGETQYF; DNA: TGTGCCAGCAGTTTATATCTAGCGGGGGGAGAGACCCAGTACTTC
size: .; V: TRBV5-1; J: TRBJ2-4; D: .; CDR3: CASSPGGGYGNIQYF; DNA: TGCGCCAGCAGCCCAGGTGGGGGGTATGGGAACATTCAGTACTTC
size: few; V: TRBV7-9; J: TRBJ2-3; D: .; CDR3: CASSLGQAANTDTQYF; DNA: TGTGCCAGCAGCTTAGGACAGGCTGCTAACACAGATACGCAGTATTTT